This T cell receptor (beta chain) was recorded in a study of beta chain features in type 1 diabetes. Points from the study as a whole: Shorter TCRB CDR3s, moderately but significantly so, were found in Type 1 diabetes patients in all four CD4+ subsets.

V lost 4 bases and J lost 1; bases outside the gene matches: 8. Germline V CDR1 and CDR2: SGHRS, YFSETQ. This CDR3 spans 17 amino acids. TCRB transcripts that were expressed got sequenced, as all of the isolated RNA had been reverse transcribed. Profiling relied on immunoSEQ multiplex PCR, and the TCRdb table lists in-frame clones only, not all of them. Among around 650,000 clones listed, around 11% were seen once. As concerns this clone: What it binds is unknown.

The gene calls are TRBV5-1 and TRBJ2-2, with TRBD2 identical over 9 bases. The clonotype originates from a man younger than 45 with type 1 diabetes. Sequencing used naive CD4+ T cells from blood. The CDR3 coding sequence is TGCGCCAGCAGCGCCACACCTAGCGGGGTGAACACCGGGGAGCTGTTTTTT. Residues: CASSATPSGVNTGELFF.